The source of this T cell receptor (beta chain) is a study of CD8 T cells in Susac syndrome. The CDR3 has 12 amino acids. Germline loops: CDR1 DFQATT, CDR2 SNEGSKA (reference sequence). V lost 2 bases to trimming and J lost 6 bases, with 7 bases between them. Random hexamers were used to reverse transcribe roughly 0.45 to 1 ug of RNA. TCR beta CDR3 was amplified by immunoSEQ multiplex PCR. This amplification extended across 54 Vbeta and 13 Jbeta segments. TCRdb re-called the immunoSEQ multiplex PCR reads through MiXCR, storing one row per CDR3 protein. Among about 180,000 distinct CDR3 sequences, roughly 96% were seen once, and the ten largest hold 0.15% to 0.2%. Control patients had untreated stable or active relapsing-remitting multiple sclerosis by revised McDonald criteria.

The source is a human donor with multiple sclerosis. Sequenced material: CD8+ T cells from PBMCs. The rearrangement joins TRBV20-1 to TRBJ2-2, with D possibly matching TRBD1 (5 bases). In DNA form, the CDR3 reads TGCAGTGCTAGACAGGGCGCCGGGGAGCTGTTTTTT. Translated: CSARQGAGELFF.